These 30 T cell receptor beta chains came from one sample sequenced in a study of blood T cell repertoires in COVID-19. The data were produced by immunoSEQ multiplex PCR, yet TCRdb's version contains in-frame clones alone and is incomplete. The top ten hold roughly 9% of the sample, which has around 140,000 clones, roughly 73% seen once. The sequencing sample was made of peripheral blood. The receptors were sampled from a woman aged 50 to 60 with active or convalescent COVID-19.

This chain joins TRBV5-1 and TRBJ2-1; D is possibly TRBD1 (6 bases). V was trimmed by 5 bases and J by 4 bases, leaving 19 bases between them. This CDR3 is 16 amino acids long. Per germline, CDR1 SGHRS and CDR2 YFSETQ. CDR3 DNA: TGCGCCAGCAGACTAAATTTGCAGGGGCCTTACAATGAGCAGTTCTTC. Protein product: CASRLNLQGPYNEQFF. Drawing the rest from reference TRBV5-1 and TRBJ2-1, the complete variable domain is KAGVTQTPRYLIKTRGQQVTLSCSPISGHRSVSWYQQTPGQGLQFLFEYFSETQRNKGNFPGRFSGRQFSNSRSEMNVSTLELGDSALYLCASRLNLQGPYNEQFFGPGTRLTVL.

This clone has a handful of counts. V gene TRBV7-3 combines with J gene TRBJ2-2; TRBD2 matches at 9 bases. J lost 7 bases, V lost 5 bases, and 11 bases had no gene match. The germline gives CDR1 SGHTA, CDR2 FQGTGA. The CDR3 has 16 amino acids. CDR3 sequence reads: CASSRGSGSSGGELFF. CDR3 nucleotide sequence: TGTGCCAGCAGCCGAGGTAGCGGGAGTTCCGGCGGGGAGCTGTTTTTT.

V gene TRBV7-9 combines with J gene TRBJ2-7; TRBD2 agrees at 14 bases. V lost 5 bases and J lost 0; bases outside the gene matches: 6. This CDR3 is 17 amino acids long. Germline-derived CDR1 and CDR2 are SEHNR and FQNEAQ (reference sequence). This CDR3 is CASSKGTSGSLSYEQYF. CDR3 sequence (DNA): TGTGCCAGCAGCAAAGGGACTAGCGGGAGCCTCTCCTACGAGCAGTACTTC.

V usage is TRBV5-8 and J usage is TRBJ1-4; D perhaps matches TRBD1 (5 bases). The V end lost 1 base, the J end lost 9 bases, and 19 bases lay between the germline ends. Germline CDR1 SGHTS, CDR2 YDEGEE. The CDR3 has 16 amino acids. The CDR3 loop is CASSLTGGEIGKKLFF. The CDR3 nucleotides are TGTGCCAGCAGCTTGACGGGGGGGGAGATCGGAAAAAAACTGTTTTTT. Variable domain in full (rest from reference TRBV5-8 and TRBJ1-4): EAGVTQSPTHLIKTRGQQATLRCSPISGHTSVYWYQQALGLGLQFLLWYDEGEERNRGNFPPRFSGRQFPNYSSELNVNALELEDSALYLCASSLTGGEIGKKLFFGSGTQLSVL.

The rearrangement uses TRBV7-8 and TRBJ2-7, with 11 nucleotides matching TRBD1. This CDR3 spans 15 amino acids. Germline V CDR1 and CDR2: SGHVS, FQNEAQ. V shed 6 bases and J 2 bases; nucleotides not matched to a gene: 6. The CDR3 loop reads CASSLPGQGAYEQYF. The CDR3 DNA is TGTGCCAGCAGTTTGCCGGGACAGGGGGCCTACGAGCAGTACTTC.

The chain uses TRBV7-2 and TRBJ2-5; possible D gene TRBD2, 6 bases. The length of the CDR3 is 14 residues. The germline V and J ends were trimmed by 1 base and 5 bases, with 11 bases remaining between them. The germline CDR1 and CDR2 sequences are SGHTA and FQGNSA. The CDR3 DNA follows: TGTGCCAGCAGCTTAGTGGCTGGGGGGGAGACCCAGTACTTC. Translation gives CASSLVAGGETQYF.

The chain uses TRBV4-3 and TRBJ2-3, with D tentatively TRBD2 (6 bases). V was shortened by 0 bases and J by 2 bases, with 12 bases between the two germline ends. Germline V gives CDR1 LGHNA, CDR2 YSLEER. This CDR3 contains 16 residues. The chain's CDR3 is CASSQDYSGYTDTQYF. The CDR3 DNA sequence: TGCGCCAGCAGCCAAGATTATAGCGGCTACACAGATACGCAGTATTTT.

The genes are TRBV20-1 and TRBJ1-1; TRBD1 might be the D (5 bases). Trimming took off 4 bases at V and 5 bases at J, with 14 bases between the two ends. Per the germline V gene, CDR1 is DFQATT and CDR2 is SNEGSKA (reference sequence). The CDR3 consists of 13 residues. CDR3 DNA: TGCAGTGCTAATGACAGAGGCGGGACTGAAGCTTTCTTT. It encodes CSANDRGGTEAFF.

The genes are TRBV6-5 and TRBJ1-1, with TRBD1 matching 10 bases. Germline loops: CDR1 MNHEY, CDR2 SVGAGI. The CDR3 is 14 residues long. V dropped 4 bases and J dropped 2; count of bases not matched to a gene: 1. The chain's CDR3 is CASSSTGGNTEAFF. The CDR3 DNA follows: TGTGCCAGCAGTTCGACAGGGGGCAACACTGAAGCTTTCTTT.

V gene TRBV10-3 combines with J gene TRBJ2-3; maybe TRBD2 (5 bases). Germline CDR1 ENHRY, CDR2 SYGVKD. V shed 6 bases and J shed 5 bases, with 12 bases lying between them. The CDR3 extends over 13 amino acids. This chain's CDR3 is CAIRGMAGDTQYF. In DNA, the CDR3 is TGTGCCATCAGGGGGATGGCGGGAGATACGCAGTATTTT.

This chain links TRBV5-1 with TRBJ2-6, with D maybe TRBD1 (5 bases). V was cut by 0 bases and J by 1 base, with 8 bases left in between. This CDR3 contains 16 residues. Germline V CDR1 and CDR2: SGHRS, YFSETQ. The chain's CDR3 is CASSLDGQSGANVLTF. The CDR3, as DNA: TGCGCCAGCAGCTTGGACGGACAATCTGGGGCCAACGTCCTGACTTTC.

This sequence joins TRBV20-1 and TRBJ2-1; 11 bases are shared with TRBD2. Unmatched junction bases numbered 6, after V lost 3 bases and J lost 5 bases. The V gene's germline CDR1 is DFQATT and CDR2 SNEGSKA (reference sequence). CDR3 size: 15 residues. Here the CDR3 reads CSASPTSGINNEQFF. The DNA of the CDR3 is TGCAGTGCTAGTCCGACTAGCGGGATAAACAATGAGCAGTTCTTC.

There are a few counts of this clone. The chain links TRBV5-6 to TRBJ2-2, with no clear D. The CDR3 sequence is 12 residues long. The germline gives CDR1 SGHDT, CDR2 YYEEEE. Trimming pared 2 bases from V and 6 bases from J, leaving 5 bases between. The CDR3 loop reads CASSFMSGELFF. The CDR3 DNA sequence: TGTGCCAGCAGCTTTATGTCCGGGGAGCTGTTTTTT. The full variable domain, rest sourced from reference TRBV5-6 and TRBJ2-2, is DAGVTQSPTHLIKTRGQQVTLRCSPKSGHDTVSWYQQALGQGPQFIFQYYEEEERQRGNFPDRFSGHQFPNYSSELNVNALLLGDSALYLCASSFMSGELFFGEGSRLTVL.

The genes are TRBV14 and TRBJ1-2, with 8 bases aligning to TRBD1. Trimming removed 4 bases from V and 5 bases from J; junction bases left unmatched: 3. Per the germline V gene, CDR1 is SGHDN and CDR2 is FVKESK. The CDR3 contains 13 residues. The chain's CDR3 is CASSRDRGYGYTF. The CDR3 nucleotides are TGTGCCAGCAGCCGAGACAGGGGATATGGCTACACCTTC.

This chain's CDR3 is CASSLAQGAAGELFF. Here the CDR3 DNA reads TGCGCCAGCAGCTTGGCCCAGGGGGCTGCCGGGGAGCTGTTTTTT. The chain links TRBV5-1 to TRBJ2-2; 8 bases align to TRBD1. Losses at the gene ends were 0 bases for V and 6 bases for J; bases not matched to a gene: 4. This CDR3 comprises 15 residues. Germline values: CDR1 SGHRS, CDR2 YFSETQ.

The rearrangement joins TRBV18 to TRBJ1-2; D ambiguous. This CDR3 spans 13 amino acids. CDR1 and CDR2 from the germline V gene are KGHSH and LQKENI. Trimming shortened V by 3 bases and J by 4 bases, and 9 bases separated the two germline ends. CDR3 residues: CASSPTSSYGYTF. The CDR3 DNA is TGTGCCAGCTCACCTACATCTTCCTATGGCTACACCTTC.

The V and J genes are TRBV30 and TRBJ1-3; D call uncertain. Germline CDR1 is GTSNPN and CDR2 is SVGIG (reference sequence). This CDR3 has 12 amino acids. The V and J ends lost 1 base and 5 bases respectively, with 6 bases between them. In DNA form, the CDR3 reads TGTGCCTGGAGTGCTGGGCGAAACACCATATATTTT. As protein: CAWSAGRNTIYF.

The chain combines TRBV4-2 with TRBJ1-4; the match to TRBD1 covers 8 bases. The V gene end was trimmed by 2 bases and the J gene end by 2 bases; junction bases not matched to a gene: 4. The CDR3 sequence is 16 residues long. Germline lookup yields CDR1 LGHNA and CDR2 YNFKEQ. The CDR3 loop reads CASSQTDRATNEKLFF. The CDR3 nucleotides read TGTGCCAGCAGCCAAACGGACAGGGCTACTAATGAAAAACTGTTTTTT.

The chain has TRBV27 and TRBJ2-2, with 9 bases fitting TRBD1. CDR3 size: 15 residues. CDR1 is MNHEY and CDR2 is SMNVEV in the germline V gene (reference sequence). The J segment lost 5 bases and the V segment lost 6 bases, leaving 7 bases of the junction unmatched. This CDR3 reads CASSTTGGWTGELFF. For the CDR3, the DNA is TGTGCCAGCAGCACTACAGGGGGCTGGACCGGGGAGCTGTTTTTT.

The count of this clone is one. The chain is built from TRBV24-1 and TRBJ2-1; 9 bases fit TRBD1. From germline, CDR1 is KGHDR and CDR2 SFDVKD. The CDR3 extends over 16 amino acids. Unmatched junction bases numbered 8, after V lost 3 bases and J lost 6 bases. This chain's CDR3 is CATSDPRDRATNEQFF. Written as DNA, the CDR3 is TGTGCCACCAGTGATCCCCGGGACAGGGCGACCAATGAGCAGTTCTTC.

This clone appeared a few times. The chain links TRBV4-2 to TRBJ1-6; D not certain. The V and J ends lost 0 bases and 8 bases respectively, with 14 bases between them. The CDR3 is made up of 16 amino acids. CDR1 is LGHNA, CDR2 YNFKEQ, per germline. In DNA form, the CDR3 reads TGTGCCAGCAGCCAAGATCTGGGCCCCGGGGATTCACCCCTCCACTTT. Translated: CASSQDLGPGDSPLHF.

The rearrangement links TRBV12-3 or TRBV12-4 to TRBJ1-1; no clear D gene. The CDR3 sequence is 13 residues long. Trimming left V 10 bases short and J 4 bases short, with 16 bases between. Here the CDR3 reads CATRGNLGTEAFF. The CDR3, as DNA: TGTGCCACCCGAGGAAATTTGGGCACTGAAGCTTTCTTT.

The chain carries TRBV18 and TRBJ1-1; D is ambiguous. The germline V gene has CDR1 KGHSH and CDR2 LQKENI. The CDR3 runs 14 residues. Between the trimmed V and J ends, which lost 3 bases and 3 bases, there was a span of 11 bases. The chain's CDR3 is CASSPRGLYTEAFF. For the CDR3, the DNA is TGTGCCAGCTCACCTCGGGGTTTATACACTGAAGCTTTCTTT.

This clone was detected only a few times. The chain is built from TRBV7-3 and TRBJ1-5; maybe TRBD1 (6 bases). Germline V gene lookup returns CDR1 SGHTA and CDR2 FQGTGA. V was trimmed by 3 bases and J by 0 bases, leaving 9 bases between them. CDR3 length: 15 amino acids. CDR3 sequence (DNA): TGTGCCAGCAGCTTGGGGACAACTAGCAATCAGCCCCAGCATTTT. It specifies CASSLGTTSNQPQHF.

This sequence joins TRBV2 and TRBJ1-3, with 9 bases identical to TRBD1. This CDR3 is built from 15 residues. J lost 2 bases, V lost 4 bases, and 3 bases had no gene match. Germline V CDR1 and CDR2: SNHLY, FYNNEI. This chain's CDR3 is CASSVQGATGNTIYF. CDR3 nucleotide sequence: TGTGCCAGCAGTGTACAGGGGGCGACTGGAAACACCATATATTTT.

The chain couples TRBV7-9 to TRBJ2-3; 7 bases agree with TRBD2. The CDR3 totals 14 residues. Germline V gives CDR1 SEHNR, CDR2 FQNEAQ (reference sequence). V was pared by 7 bases and J by 4 bases, with 8 bases of the junction left unmatched. CDR3 coding DNA: TGTGCCAGCACCCCTTTGACTAGCTCAGATACGCAGTATTTT. Translated, it gives CASTPLTSSDTQYF.

V usage is TRBV6-4 and J usage is TRBJ1-5; 9 bases are shared with TRBD1. Germline V CDR1 and CDR2: MRHNA, SNTAGT. V shed 5 bases and J 0 bases; nucleotides not matched to a gene: 11. This CDR3 has 18 amino acids. In DNA form, the CDR3 reads TGTGCCAGCAGTACCCCCCGACAGGGGGGGAATAGCAATCAGCCCCAGCATTTT. This codes for CASSTPRQGGNSNQPQHF.

This chain joins TRBV28 and TRBJ2-7; 9 nucleotides line up with TRBD2. Germline V CDR1 and CDR2: MDHEN, SYDVKM. The CDR3 is 15 residues long. The ends lost 7 bases at V and 0 bases at J; junction bases unmatched: 7. The CDR3 loop is CASIALAGSSYEQYF. DNA of the CDR3: TGTGCCAGCATCGCTCTAGCGGGGAGCTCCTACGAGCAGTACTTC.

V is TRBV4-1 and J is TRBJ1-3; a weak D match, TRBD1 (5 bases). The CDR3 consists of 15 residues. Trimming shortened V by 0 bases and J by 7 bases, and 13 bases separated the two germline ends. Germline V CDR1 and CDR2: MGHRA, YSYEKL. CDR3 region: CASSQEREGRNTIYF. The CDR3 DNA is TGCGCCAGCAGCCAAGAAAGGGAGGGGAGGAACACCATATATTTT.

This clone is a singleton in its sample. The chain carries TRBV28 and TRBJ1-5; TRBD1 agrees at 8 bases. Germline V gene lookup returns CDR1 MDHEN and CDR2 SYDVKM. This CDR3 is 15 amino acids long. V was clipped by 4 bases and J by 7 bases; unmatched bases: 9. The CDR3 region has the DNA TGTGCCAGCAGTTCCGCAGGGGGCGGAAGCCAGCCCCAGCATTTT. The encoded protein is CASSSAGGGSQPQHF.